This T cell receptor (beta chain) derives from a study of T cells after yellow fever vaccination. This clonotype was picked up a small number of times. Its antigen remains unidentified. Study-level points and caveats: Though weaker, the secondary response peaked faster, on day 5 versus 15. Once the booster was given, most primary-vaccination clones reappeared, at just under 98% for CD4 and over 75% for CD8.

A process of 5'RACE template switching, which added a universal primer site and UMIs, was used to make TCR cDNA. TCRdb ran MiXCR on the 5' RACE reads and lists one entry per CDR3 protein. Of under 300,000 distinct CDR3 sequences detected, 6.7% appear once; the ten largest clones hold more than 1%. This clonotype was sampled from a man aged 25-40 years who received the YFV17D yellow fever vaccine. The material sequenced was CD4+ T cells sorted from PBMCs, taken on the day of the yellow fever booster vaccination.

For the CDR3, the DNA is TGTGCCAGCAGCCAGCCGACTAGCGGGAGGTCCTACAATGAGCAGTTCTTC. It specifies CASSQPTSGRSYNEQFF. The rearrangement uses TRBV4-2 and TRBJ2-1; 13 nucleotides align to TRBD2. The CDR3 has 17 residues. V lost 3 bases and J lost 1; bases outside the gene matches: 3. Germline V gives CDR1 LGHNA, CDR2 YNFKEQ.